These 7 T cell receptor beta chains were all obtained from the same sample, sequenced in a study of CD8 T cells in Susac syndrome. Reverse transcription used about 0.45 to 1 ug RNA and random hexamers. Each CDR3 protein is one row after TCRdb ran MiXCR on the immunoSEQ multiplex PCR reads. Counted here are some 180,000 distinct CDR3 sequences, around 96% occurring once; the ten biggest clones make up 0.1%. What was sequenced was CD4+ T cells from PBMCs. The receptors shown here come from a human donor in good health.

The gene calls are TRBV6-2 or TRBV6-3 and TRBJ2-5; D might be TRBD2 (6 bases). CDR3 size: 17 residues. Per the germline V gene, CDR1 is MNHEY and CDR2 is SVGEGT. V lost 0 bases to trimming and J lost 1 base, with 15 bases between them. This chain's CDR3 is CASSYSLQVGGQETQYF. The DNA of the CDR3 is TGTGCCAGCAGTTACTCCCTCCAGGTGGGGGGCCAAGAGACCCAGTACTTC.

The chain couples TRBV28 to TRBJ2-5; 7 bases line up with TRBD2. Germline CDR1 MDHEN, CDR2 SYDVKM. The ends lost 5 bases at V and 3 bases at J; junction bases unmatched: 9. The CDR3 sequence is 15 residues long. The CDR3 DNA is TGTGCCAGCAGTACCCCTCACGCGGGAGAAGAGACCCAGTACTTC. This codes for CASSTPHAGEETQYF.

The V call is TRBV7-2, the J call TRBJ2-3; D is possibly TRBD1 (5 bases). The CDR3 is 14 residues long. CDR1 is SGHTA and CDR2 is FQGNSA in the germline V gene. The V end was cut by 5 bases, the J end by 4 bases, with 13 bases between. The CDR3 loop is CASSLDRLPDTQYF. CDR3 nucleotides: TGTGCCAGCAGCCTAGACAGACTCCCAGATACGCAGTATTTT.

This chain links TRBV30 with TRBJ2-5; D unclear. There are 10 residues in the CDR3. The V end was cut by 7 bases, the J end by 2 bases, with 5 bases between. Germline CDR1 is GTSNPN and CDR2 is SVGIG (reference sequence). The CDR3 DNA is TGTGCCTATAGGCAAGAGACCCAGTACTTC. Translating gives CAYRQETQYF.

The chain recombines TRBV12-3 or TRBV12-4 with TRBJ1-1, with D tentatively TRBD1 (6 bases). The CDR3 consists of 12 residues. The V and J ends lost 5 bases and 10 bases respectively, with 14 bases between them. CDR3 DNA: TGTGCCAGCAGTCCTGAGGGGGTGGGAGCTTTCTTT. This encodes CASSPEGVGAFF.

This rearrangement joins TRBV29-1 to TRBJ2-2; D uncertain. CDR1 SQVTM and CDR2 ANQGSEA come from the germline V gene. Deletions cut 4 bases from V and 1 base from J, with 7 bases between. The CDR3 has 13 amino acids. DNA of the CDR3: TGCAGCGTTGGTCCCCGGAACACCGGGGAGCTGTTTTTT. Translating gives CSVGPRNTGELFF.

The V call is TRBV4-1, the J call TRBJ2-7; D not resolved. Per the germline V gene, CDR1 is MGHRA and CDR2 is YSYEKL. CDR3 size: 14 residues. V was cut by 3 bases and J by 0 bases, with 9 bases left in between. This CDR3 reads CASSHGRSSYEQYF. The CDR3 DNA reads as TGCGCCAGCAGCCATGGCCGCAGCTCCTACGAGCAGTACTTC.